This T cell receptor (beta chain) was sequenced in a study of OX40 agonist ivuxolimab in advanced cancers. TCRdb keeps only in-frame clones here, not all; method: immunoSEQ multiplex PCR. The sample has 25,000 to 35,000 clones; 80% to 90% are singletons. There are 15 residues in the CDR3. Germline trimming cut 6 bases from V and 4 bases from J; bases unmatched to any gene: 5. From germline, CDR1 is MDHEN and CDR2 SYDVKM. The study, taken as a whole, reports: Low clonal expansion, among the lowest seen, marked partial responders at 0.1-3.0 mg/kg. There was clonal expansion of CD4+ and CD8+ blood T cells by week 6 at 0.1 to 3.0 mg/kg. Among some nonresponders, normalized T-cell clonal expansion was also low.

With respect to this clone: Its antigen is unknown.

This chain uses TRBV28 with TRBJ1-5, with 11 bases fitting TRBD1. The sequence derives from an adult with an advanced solid tumor such as melanoma, head and neck, liver or kidney cancer. The sample in question was CD4+ or CD8+ T cells sorted from blood, obtained in a trial of the OX40 agonist ivuxolimab. The CDR3 bases are TGTGCCAGCAGAATTGGACAGGGGGCAAATCAGCCCCAGCATTTT. Residues: CASRIGQGANQPQHF.